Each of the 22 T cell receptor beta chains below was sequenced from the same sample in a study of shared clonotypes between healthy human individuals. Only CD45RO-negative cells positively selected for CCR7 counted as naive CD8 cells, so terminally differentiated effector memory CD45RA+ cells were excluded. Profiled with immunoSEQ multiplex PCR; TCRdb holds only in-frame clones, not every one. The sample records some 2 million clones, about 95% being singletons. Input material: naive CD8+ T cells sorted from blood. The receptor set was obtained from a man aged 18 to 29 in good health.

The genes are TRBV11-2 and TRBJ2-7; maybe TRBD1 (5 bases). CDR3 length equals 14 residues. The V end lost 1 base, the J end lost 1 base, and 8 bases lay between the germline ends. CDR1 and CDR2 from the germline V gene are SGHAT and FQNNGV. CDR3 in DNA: TGTGCCAGCAGCTTAGGGACAACTTCCTACGAGCAGTACTTC. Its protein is CASSLGTTSYEQYF.

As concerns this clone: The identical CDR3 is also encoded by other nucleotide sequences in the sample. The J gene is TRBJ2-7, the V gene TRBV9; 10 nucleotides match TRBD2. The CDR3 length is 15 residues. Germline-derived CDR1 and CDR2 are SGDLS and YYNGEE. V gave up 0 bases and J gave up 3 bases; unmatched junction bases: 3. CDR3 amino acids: CASSVAASGSYEQYF. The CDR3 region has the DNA TGTGCCAGCAGCGTAGCGGCTAGCGGGAGCTACGAGCAGTACTTC.

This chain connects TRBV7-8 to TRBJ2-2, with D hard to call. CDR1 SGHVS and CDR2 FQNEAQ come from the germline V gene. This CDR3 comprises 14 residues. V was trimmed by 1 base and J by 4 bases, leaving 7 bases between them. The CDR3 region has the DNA TGTGCCAGCAGCTTAGAAGGTGGCACCGGGGAGCTGTTTTTT. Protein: CASSLEGGTGELFF.

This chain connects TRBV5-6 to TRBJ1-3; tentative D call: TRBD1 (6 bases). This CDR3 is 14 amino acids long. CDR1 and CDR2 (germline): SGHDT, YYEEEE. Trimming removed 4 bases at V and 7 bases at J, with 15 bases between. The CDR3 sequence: CASSPDRGANTIYF. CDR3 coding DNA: TGTGCCAGCAGCCCAGACCGGGGGGCGAACACCATATATTTT.

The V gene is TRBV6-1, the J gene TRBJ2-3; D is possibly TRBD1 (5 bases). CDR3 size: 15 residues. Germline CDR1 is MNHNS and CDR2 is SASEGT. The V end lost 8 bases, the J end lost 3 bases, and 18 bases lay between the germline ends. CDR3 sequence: CASAGSPTQTDTQYF. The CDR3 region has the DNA TGTGCCAGCGCAGGGTCCCCAACTCAAACAGATACGCAGTATTTT.

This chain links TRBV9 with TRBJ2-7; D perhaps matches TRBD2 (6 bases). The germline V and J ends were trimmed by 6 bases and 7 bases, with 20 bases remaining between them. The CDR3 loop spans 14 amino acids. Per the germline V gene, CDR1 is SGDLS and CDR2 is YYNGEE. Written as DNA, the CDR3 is TGTGCCAGCACCGCGGGGCTAGGGTCGGGTGAGCAGTACTTC. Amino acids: CASTAGLGSGEQYF.

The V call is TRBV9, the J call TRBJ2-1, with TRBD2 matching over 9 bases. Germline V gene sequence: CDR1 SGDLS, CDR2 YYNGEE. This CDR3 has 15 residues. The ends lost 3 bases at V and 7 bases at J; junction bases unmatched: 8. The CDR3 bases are TGTGCCAGCAGCGACGGGACTAGCTATGGTAATGAGCAGTTCTTC. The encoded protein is CASSDGTSYGNEQFF.

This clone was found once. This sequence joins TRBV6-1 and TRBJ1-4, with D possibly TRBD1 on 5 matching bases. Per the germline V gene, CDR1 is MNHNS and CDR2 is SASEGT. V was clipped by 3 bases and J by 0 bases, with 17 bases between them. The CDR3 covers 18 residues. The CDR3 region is CASSEHRDVNPTNEKLFF. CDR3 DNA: TGTGCCAGCAGTGAGCACCGGGACGTAAATCCAACTAATGAAAAACTGTTTTTT.

The CDR3 nucleotides read TGTGCCAGCAGCTTGTCATTTGCAGGGAGCTCCTACAATGAGCAGTTCTTC. This gives the protein CASSLSFAGSSYNEQFF. The chain combines TRBV13 with TRBJ2-1; D tentatively fits TRBD1 or TRBD2 (5 bases each). CDR1 is PRHDT and CDR2 is FYEKMQ in the germline V gene (reference sequence). The CDR3 totals 17 residues. V dropped 3 bases and J dropped 0 bases, with 15 bases sitting between them.

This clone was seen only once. The DNA of the CDR3 is TGTGCCAGCAGCCAAGAAGATCGTTACGAGCAGTACTTC. The encoded protein is CASSQEDRYEQYF. The chain employs TRBV4-2 and TRBJ2-7, with D unresolved. V was trimmed by 0 bases and J by 4 bases, leaving 7 bases between them. Germline-derived CDR1 and CDR2 are LGHNA and YNFKEQ. There are 13 residues in the CDR3.

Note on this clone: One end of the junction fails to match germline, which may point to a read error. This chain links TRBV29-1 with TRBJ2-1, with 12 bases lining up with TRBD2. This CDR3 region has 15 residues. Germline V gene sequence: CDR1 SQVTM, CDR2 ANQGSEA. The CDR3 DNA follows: TGCAGCGTCGAAGGACTAGCGGGAAAGGAAAATGAGCAGTTCTTC. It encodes CSVEGLAGKENEQFF.

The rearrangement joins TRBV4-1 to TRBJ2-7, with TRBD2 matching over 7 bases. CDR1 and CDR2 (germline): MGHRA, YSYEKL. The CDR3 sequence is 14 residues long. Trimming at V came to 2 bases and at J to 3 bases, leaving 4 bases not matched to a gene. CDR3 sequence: CASSQQTSNYEQYF. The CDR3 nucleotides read TGCGCCAGCAGCCAACAGACTAGCAACTACGAGCAGTACTTC.

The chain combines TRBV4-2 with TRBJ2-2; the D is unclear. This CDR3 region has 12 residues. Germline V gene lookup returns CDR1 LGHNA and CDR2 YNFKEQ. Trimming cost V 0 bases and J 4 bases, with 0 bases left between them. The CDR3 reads CASSQDTGELFF. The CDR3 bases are TGTGCCAGCAGCCAAGACACCGGGGAGCTGTTTTTT.

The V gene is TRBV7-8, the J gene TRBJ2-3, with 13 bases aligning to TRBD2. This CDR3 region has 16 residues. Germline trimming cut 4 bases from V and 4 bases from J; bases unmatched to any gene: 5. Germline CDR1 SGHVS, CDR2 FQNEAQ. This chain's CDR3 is CASSYGLAGAPDTQYF. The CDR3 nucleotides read TGTGCCAGCAGCTACGGACTAGCGGGGGCCCCAGATACGCAGTATTTT.

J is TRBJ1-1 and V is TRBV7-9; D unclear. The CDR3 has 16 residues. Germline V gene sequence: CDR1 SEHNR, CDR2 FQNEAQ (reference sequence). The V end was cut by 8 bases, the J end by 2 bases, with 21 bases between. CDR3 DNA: TGTGCCAGCGGAGTTCATAAGGGAGAGATAAACACTGAAGCTTTCTTT. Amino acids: CASGVHKGEINTEAFF.

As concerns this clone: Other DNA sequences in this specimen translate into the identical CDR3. In DNA form, the CDR3 reads TGTGCCAGCAGTCGGGACAGCTACGAGCAGTACTTC. This codes for CASSRDSYEQYF. V usage is TRBV27 and J usage is TRBJ2-7; 7 bases fit TRBD1. J lost 3 bases, V lost 5 bases, and 1 base had no gene match. CDR3 length: 12 residues. The germline V gene encodes CDR1 MNHEY and CDR2 SMNVEV (reference sequence).

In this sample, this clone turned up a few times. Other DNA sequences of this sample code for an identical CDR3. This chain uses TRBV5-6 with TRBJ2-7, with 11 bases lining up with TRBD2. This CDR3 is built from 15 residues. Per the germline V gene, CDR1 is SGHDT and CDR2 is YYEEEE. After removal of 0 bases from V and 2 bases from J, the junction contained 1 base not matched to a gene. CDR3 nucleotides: TGTGCCAGCAGCTTGGAACTAGCGGGAGCCTACGAGCAGTACTTC. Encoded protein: CASSLELAGAYEQYF.

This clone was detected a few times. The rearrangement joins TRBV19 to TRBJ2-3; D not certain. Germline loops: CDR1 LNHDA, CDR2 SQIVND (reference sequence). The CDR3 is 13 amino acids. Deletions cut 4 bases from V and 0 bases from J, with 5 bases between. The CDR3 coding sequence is TGTGCCAGTAGTAGGGCTAGCACAGATACGCAGTATTTT. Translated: CASSRASTDTQYF.

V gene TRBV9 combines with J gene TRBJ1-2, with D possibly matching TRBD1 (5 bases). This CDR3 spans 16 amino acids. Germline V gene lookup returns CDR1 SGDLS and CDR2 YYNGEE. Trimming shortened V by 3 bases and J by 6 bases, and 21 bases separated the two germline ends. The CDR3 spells CASSAEGEGFTNGYTF. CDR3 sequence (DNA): TGTGCCAGCAGCGCGGAAGGGGAAGGGTTTACAAATGGCTACACCTTC.

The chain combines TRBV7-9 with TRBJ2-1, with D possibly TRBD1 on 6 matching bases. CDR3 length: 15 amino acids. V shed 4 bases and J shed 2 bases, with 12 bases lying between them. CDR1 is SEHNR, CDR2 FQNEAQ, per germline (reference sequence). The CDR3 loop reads CASSSLEGAYNEQFF. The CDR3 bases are TGTGCCAGCAGCTCCCTAGAGGGGGCCTACAATGAGCAGTTCTTC.

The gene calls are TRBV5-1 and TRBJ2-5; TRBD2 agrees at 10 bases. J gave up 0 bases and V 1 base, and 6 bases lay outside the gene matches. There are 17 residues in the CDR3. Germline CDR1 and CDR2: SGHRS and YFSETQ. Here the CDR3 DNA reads TGCGCCAGCAGCTTGTCAACTAGCGGGGCGTACCAAGAGACCCAGTACTTC. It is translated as CASSLSTSGAYQETQYF.

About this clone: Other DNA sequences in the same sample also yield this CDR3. The CDR3 spells CASSLLAGGIYNEQFF. CDR3 nucleotide sequence: TGTGCCAGCAGCTTGTTGGCGGGGGGGATCTACAATGAGCAGTTCTTC. The chain links TRBV11-2 to TRBJ2-1; 9 bases match TRBD2. The V gene's germline CDR1 is SGHAT and CDR2 FQNNGV. The CDR3 runs to 16 residues. V lost 3 bases to trimming and J lost 3 bases; unmatched junction nucleotides: 6.